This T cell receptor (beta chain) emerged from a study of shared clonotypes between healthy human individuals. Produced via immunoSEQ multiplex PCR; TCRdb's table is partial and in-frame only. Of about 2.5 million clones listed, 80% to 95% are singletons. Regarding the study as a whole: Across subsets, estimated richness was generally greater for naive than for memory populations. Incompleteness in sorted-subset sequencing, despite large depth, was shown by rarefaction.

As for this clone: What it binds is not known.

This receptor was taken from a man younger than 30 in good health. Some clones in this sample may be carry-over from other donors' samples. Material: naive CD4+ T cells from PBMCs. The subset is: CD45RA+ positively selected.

The CDR3 sequence is CASRASGTETQYF. The CDR3 DNA follows: TGTGCCAGCAGAGCCAGCGGGACTGAGACCCAGTACTTC. The V gene is TRBV28, the J gene TRBJ2-5; 7 nucleotides agree with TRBD2. V was clipped by 6 bases and J by 5 bases; unmatched bases: 6. CDR3 size: 13 residues. Germline CDR1 reads MDHEN; CDR2 reads SYDVKM.